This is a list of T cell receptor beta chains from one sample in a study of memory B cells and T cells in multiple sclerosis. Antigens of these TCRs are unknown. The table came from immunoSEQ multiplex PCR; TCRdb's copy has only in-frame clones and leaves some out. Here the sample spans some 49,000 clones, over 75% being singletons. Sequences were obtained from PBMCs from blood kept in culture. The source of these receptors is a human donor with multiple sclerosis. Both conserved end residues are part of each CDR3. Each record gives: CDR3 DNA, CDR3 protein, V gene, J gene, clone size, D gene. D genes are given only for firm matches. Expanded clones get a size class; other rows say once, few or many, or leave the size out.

TGCGCCAGCAGCAGACAAGACTCTACTAGCACAGATACGCAGTATTTT	CASSRQDSTSTDTQYF	TRBV5-1	TRBJ2-3	-	-
TGCGCCAGCAGCTTGGGGGGTCGGTGGATCCAGGGGAGCTATGGCTACACCTTC	CASSLGGRWIQGSYGYTF	TRBV5-1	TRBJ1-2	-	-
TGTGCCAGCAGCGCGATCCACAGGGGGAGGACTGAAGCTTTCTTT	CASSAIHRGRTEAFF	TRBV6-5	TRBJ1-1	-	TRBD1
TGCGCCAGCAGCCATATGAGAGGGATAAATCCTGGAAACACCATATATTTT	CASSHMRGINPGNTIYF	TRBV4-1	TRBJ1-3	-	-
TGTGCCATCAGACAGGGGGCTTGGGGCTACACCTTC	CAIRQGAWGYTF	TRBV10-3	TRBJ1-2	-	TRBD1
TGTGCCAGCAGGGGTCAAATTGGCTACACCTTC	CASRGQIGYTF	TRBV7-2	TRBJ1-2	-	-
TGCGCCAGCACCTCCTATCCGGGACTAGAAAACTATGGCTACACCTTC	CASTSYPGLENYGYTF	TRBV10-1	TRBJ1-2	-	-
TGCGCCAGCAGGAGCACCGGGGAGCTGTTTTTT	CASRSTGELFF	TRBV10-2	TRBJ2-2	-	-
TGTGCCAGCAGCCGACAGACTGGCTACACCTTC	CASSRQTGYTF	TRBV5-6	TRBJ1-2	-	-
TGTGCCAGCAGCTTAGGCAGACTTACCCCCTACGAGCAGTACTTC	CASSLGRLTPYEQYF	TRBV7-6	TRBJ2-7	-	-
TGTGCCACTTCCCGGGCCCCCGTCTATGAGCAGTTCTTC	CATSRAPVYEQFF	TRBV27	TRBJ2-1	-	-
TGTGCCAGCAGCCTCTCAGGGGTGGAAACTGAAGCTTTCTTT	CASSLSGVETEAFF	TRBV9	TRBJ1-1	-	-
TGTGCCAGCAGCCTAGGGACTAGACCCGCAGAGACCCAGTACTTC	CASSLGTRPAETQYF	TRBV5-6	TRBJ2-5	-	TRBD2
TGTGCCAGCAGGGGGGGACAGGGGTCTAGTTCACCCCTCCACTTT	CASRGGQGSSSPLHF	TRBV2	TRBJ1-6	-	TRBD1
TGTGCCAGTAGTATAGTGAAGGGTGCGAATTCACCCCTCCACTTT	CASSIVKGANSPLHF	TRBV19	TRBJ1-6	-	-
TGTGCCATCAGAGGGACAGGGGATTTCTACGAGCAGTACTTC	CAIRGTGDFYEQYF	TRBV10-3	TRBJ2-7	few	TRBD1
TGTGCCAGCAGCTTAGGGCCCGGGACTAGCAGACTGTACGAGCAGTACTTC	CASSLGPGTSRLYEQYF	TRBV27	TRBJ2-7	-	TRBD2
TGTGCCAGCAGTTTATCGGTGAGCACAGATACGCAGTATTTT	CASSLSVSTDTQYF	TRBV27	TRBJ2-3	few	-
TGCAGCGTTGAGTGGGCGGGGGTTGACGGCTACACCTTC	CSVEWAGVDGYTF	TRBV29-1	TRBJ1-2	-	-
TGTGCCAGCAGTTGGGACAGGGAAATTACAAACACCGGGGAGCTGTTTTTT	CASSWDREITNTGELFF	TRBV27	TRBJ2-2	-	TRBD1
TGTGCCAGCAGCGCAGAGCGAACAGGGAGTGAAGCTTTCTTT	CASSAERTGSEAFF	TRBV9	TRBJ1-1	-	-
TGTGCCTTACGACCTAGCGGGTCCTACAATGAGCAGTTCTTC	CALRPSGSYNEQFF	TRBV30	TRBJ2-1	-	TRBD2
TGTGCCAGTAGTAGTCAGGGACAAGAGACCCAGTACTTC	CASSSQGQETQYF	TRBV19	TRBJ2-5	-	-
TGCGCCAGCAGCCCGGGGAGTAGGCAGATGAAGCAGTTCTTC	CASSPGSRQMKQFF	TRBV4-3	TRBJ2-1	-	-
TGTGCCAGCAGCGTAAGGGGCGATAATGTGGGAGCCGGCATTCAGTACTTC	CASSVRGDNVGAGIQYF	TRBV9	TRBJ2-4	-	-
TGTGCCAGCAGTGAAGGGGCTTTGTGGGGAAGGGAGACCCAGTACTTC	CASSEGALWGRETQYF	TRBV6-1	TRBJ2-5	-	-
TGTGCCAGCAGATCTGTGGGGGAGACCCAGTACTTC	CASRSVGETQYF	TRBV28	TRBJ2-5	once	-
TGTGCCAGCAGTTTACTACGGACAGCTAACTATGGCTACACCTTC	CASSLLRTANYGYTF	TRBV27	TRBJ1-2	-	-
TGCGCCAGCAGCTTGACAGGGAACACTGAAGCTTTCTTT	CASSLTGNTEAFF	TRBV5-1	TRBJ1-1	-	-
TGTGCCAGCAGCTTAGCGCCGGGACCTCCCTATGGCTACACCTTC	CASSLAPGPPYGYTF	TRBV7-2	TRBJ1-2	-	-
TGTGCCAGCAGCCCCGACAGCAACTATGGCTACACCTTC	CASSPDSNYGYTF	TRBV7-2	TRBJ1-2	-	-
TGTGCCAGCCTAGCAGGGGGCGAGCAGTACTTC	CASLAGGEQYF	TRBV6-5	TRBJ2-7	-	TRBD1
TGTGCCAGCAGTTGGGGGACATCGGGCACCGGGGAGCTGTTTTTT	CASSWGTSGTGELFF	TRBV6-6	TRBJ2-2	-	-
TGTGCCAGCAGTTTATCGGCCGGAACCCCCCGGGATGAGCAGTTCTTC	CASSLSAGTPRDEQFF	TRBV27	TRBJ2-1	-	-
TGTGCCAGCTCAAACACTGAAGCTTTCTTT	CASSNTEAFF	TRBV13	TRBJ1-1	-	-
TGTGCCAGCAGGGAGGGGAACGAGCAGTACTTC	CASREGNEQYF	TRBV6-5	TRBJ2-7	once	-
TGTGCCAGCAGCTTAGAAGCGGGCTACTACGAGCAGTACTTC	CASSLEAGYYEQYF	TRBV11-2	TRBJ2-7	-	-
TGTGCCAGCAGTTCCGGGGCCTACAATGAGCAGTTCTTC	CASSSGAYNEQFF	TRBV28	TRBJ2-1	-	-
TGCAGCGTTGAGATCTTTGGGGACAGGGCCACCTACGAGCAGTACTTC	CSVEIFGDRATYEQYF	TRBV29-1	TRBJ2-7	-	TRBD1
TGTGCCAGCTCACCACAATCCTCTAGCTCTGGAAACACCATATATTTT	CASSPQSSSSGNTIYF	TRBV18	TRBJ1-3	few	-
TGCAGCGTTGCCAGGGGAGAAAACATTCAGTACTTC	CSVARGENIQYF	TRBV29-1	TRBJ2-4	-	-
TGCAGCGTTGAAGGGAGCTCTGGGGCCAACGTCCTGACTTTC	CSVEGSSGANVLTF	TRBV29-1	TRBJ2-6	-	-
TGTGCCAGCAGCCAGGGAGGGACTCCCTGGGGCTACACCTTC	CASSQGGTPWGYTF	TRBV7-9	TRBJ1-2	-	-
TGTGCCAGCAGCTTCGGGGCAGGCGGGGTTTTCTCCTACGAGCAGTACTTC	CASSFGAGGVFSYEQYF	TRBV7-8	TRBJ2-7	-	-
TGTGCCAGCAGCCTTCTCGGGACCGGGACCTACGAGCAGTACTTC	CASSLLGTGTYEQYF	TRBV7-6	TRBJ2-7	-	-
TGTGCCAGCAGCGCAGTGAATAGCGGGGGGGCCGAGACCCAGTACTTC	CASSAVNSGGAETQYF	TRBV9	TRBJ2-5	-	TRBD2
TGTGCCAGCAGTTTTCAGAACTCCTATAATTCACCCCTCCACTTT	CASSFQNSYNSPLHF	TRBV27	TRBJ1-6	-	-